These 27 T cell receptor beta chains were all obtained from the same sample, sequenced in a study of tumor-infiltrating lymphocytes in oesophageal squamous cell carcinoma. TCRdb fed the PCR reads into MiXCR, producing one record per CDR3 protein. The sample lists approximately 20,000 distinct CDR3 sequences, around 41% occurring once. The specimen sequenced was esophageal tumor tissue. The origin of the receptors is a male donor with esophageal squamous cell carcinoma.

On this clonotype: The conserved phenylalanine or tryptophan is not found at the CDR3 terminus, so this likely reflects a read error. The V and J genes are TRBV3-1 and TRBJ2-1; D may be TRBD1 or TRBD2 (6 bases each). Trimming pared 8 bases from V and 7 bases from J, leaving 15 bases between. CDR3 length: 13 amino acids. Germline CDR1 and CDR2: LGHDT and YNNKEL (reference sequence). CDR3 nucleotides: TGTGCCAGCGAAGGGGGGTATAGGAATGAGCAGTTCTTA. Translated: CASEGGYRNEQFL.

This clonotype turned up a few times. The CDR3 sequence: CASSRQAQETQFF. CDR3 coding DNA: TGCGCCAGCAGCAGACAGGCACAAGAGACCCAGTTCTTC. The J gene is TRBJ2-5, the V gene TRBV10-1, with a weak D call TRBD1 (6 bases). TRBJ2-1 explains the end of the DNA better; the J call may be wrong. CDR3 length: 13 amino acids. From germline, CDR1 is WNHNN and CDR2 SYGVQD (reference sequence).

At least ten counts were recorded for this clonotype. V is TRBV3-1 and J is TRBJ2-7; 10 nucleotides match TRBD2. There are 16 residues in the CDR3. V trimming: 0 bases; J trimming: 0 bases; junction bases outside the gene matches: 2. CDR1 and CDR2 from the germline V gene are LGHDT and YNNKEL (reference sequence). The chain's CDR3 is CASSQDSSGSSYEQYF. CDR3 nucleotide sequence: TGTGCCAGCAGCCAAGATTCTAGCGGGAGCTCCTACGAGCAGTACTTC.

V gene TRBV6-1 combines with J gene TRBJ2-6, with 7 bases that match TRBD1. Losses at the gene ends were 6 bases for V and 2 bases for J; bases not matched to a gene: 4. The CDR3 is 15 residues long. Germline V gene sequence: CDR1 MNHNS, CDR2 SASEGT. DNA of the CDR3: TGTGCCAGCAGCTTAACAGGGGCTGGGGCCAACGTCCTGACTTTC. Translation: CASSLTGAGANVLTF.

The chain has TRBV4-2 and TRBJ2-7, with D maybe TRBD1 (5 bases). V was clipped by 0 bases and J by 0 bases, with 12 bases between them. The CDR3 is 16 residues long. Germline V gene sequence: CDR1 LGHNA, CDR2 YNFKEQ. The CDR3 loop reads CASSQDQAGHSYEQYF. The CDR3 DNA follows: TGTGCCAGCAGCCAAGATCAGGCAGGGCACTCCTACGAGCAGTACTTC.

The chain combines TRBV7-9 with TRBJ2-5, with 7 bases fitting TRBD1. Trimming cost V 5 bases and J 7 bases; bases outside gene matches: 13. The CDR3 runs 15 residues. Germline values: CDR1 SEHNR, CDR2 FQNEAQ (reference sequence). Here the CDR3 reads CASSGPGQRTGTQYF. In DNA form, the CDR3 reads TGTGCCAGCAGCGGCCCGGGACAGCGGACGGGGACCCAGTACTTC.

V gene TRBV7-3 combines with J gene TRBJ2-2; TRBD1 might be the D (5 bases). CDR1 is SGHTA, CDR2 FQGTGA, per germline. There are 15 residues in the CDR3. V shed 6 bases and J shed 0 bases, with 11 bases lying between them. DNA of the CDR3: TGTGCCAGCAGACCCGGACAAGCGAACACCGGGGAGCTGTTTTTT. Its protein product is CASRPGQANTGELFF. The variable domain in full, completed from reference TRBV7-3 and TRBJ2-2, reads GAGVSQTPSNKVTEKGKYVELRCDPISGHTALYWYRQSLGQGPEFLIYFQGTGAADDSGLPNDRFFAVRPEGSVSTLKIQRTERGDSAVYLCASRPGQANTGELFFGEGSRLTVL.

CDR3 amino acids: CAWNREVGYTF. For the CDR3, the DNA is TGTGCCTGGAACAGGGAAGTGGGCTACACCTTC. This rearrangement joins TRBV30 to TRBJ2-7; D may be TRBD1 (6 bases). Near its end, the DNA agrees better with TRBJ1-2, so the J call may be wrong. Germline V CDR1 and CDR2: GTSNPN, SVGIG (reference sequence). This CDR3 has 11 amino acids.

V usage is TRBV6-2 or TRBV6-3 and J usage is TRBJ2-7; D perhaps matches TRBD1 (6 bases). Per the germline V gene, CDR1 is MNHEY and CDR2 is SVGEGT. V shed 6 bases and J shed 2 bases, with 14 bases lying between them. This CDR3 contains 14 residues. CDR3 nucleotides: TGTGCCAGCAGGCTACGGACAGCGACCTACGAGCAGTACTTC. Encoded protein: CASRLRTATYEQYF.

Many counts were recorded for this clonotype. The chain uses TRBV6-1 and TRBJ1-5; D unresolved. The CDR3 runs to 13 residues. V was pared by 5 bases and J by 3 bases, with 8 bases between. CDR1 MNHNS and CDR2 SASEGT come from the germline V gene. The CDR3 bases are TGTGCCAGCAGTAGCTGGGTCAATCAGCCCCAGCATTTT. Translating gives CASSSWVNQPQHF.

This clonotype was seen repeatedly, ten times or more. The rearrangement joins TRBV24-1 to TRBJ2-5; D unresolved. The length of the CDR3 is 15 residues. Germline CDR1 and CDR2: KGHDR and SFDVKD. V dropped 2 bases and J dropped 0 bases, with 9 bases sitting between them. CDR3 sequence reads: CATSDSAPYQETQYF. CDR3 nucleotide sequence: TGTGCCACCAGTGATTCAGCACCTTACCAAGAGACCCAGTACTTC.

J is TRBJ2-1 and V is TRBV7-3; D is unclear. The closer fit of TRBJ2-7 to the DNA end suggests the J call may be wrong. This CDR3 region has 13 residues. Per the germline V gene, CDR1 is SGHTA and CDR2 is FQGTGA. The CDR3 loop is CASSFLPLGEQYF. The CDR3 coding sequence is TGTGCCAGCAGCTTCCTTCCGCTCGGCGAGCAGTACTTC.

The chain carries TRBV7-8 and TRBJ1-2; no clear D gene. Germline V gene lookup returns CDR1 SGHVS and CDR2 FQNEAQ. The length of the CDR3 is 16 residues. V lost 1 base to trimming and J lost 2 bases, with 14 bases between them. The CDR3 DNA sequence: TGTGCCAGCAGCTTAGGTCTGCATACGGGGAACTATGGCTACACCTTC. Amino acids: CASSLGLHTGNYGYTF.

The sample holds many counts of this clonotype. The chain combines TRBV27 with TRBJ1-2, with D unclear. Germline V gene lookup returns CDR1 MNHEY and CDR2 SMNVEV (reference sequence). V was clipped by 5 bases and J by 2 bases, with 15 bases between them. CDR3 size: 15 residues. The DNA for the CDR3 is TGTGCCAGCAGTCCTTACACCATTTCCAACTATGGCTACACCTTC. Protein sequence: CASSPYTISNYGYTF.

The J gene is TRBJ2-3, the V gene TRBV27; D might be TRBD1 (6 bases). Germline assignment: CDR1 MNHEY and CDR2 SMNVEV (reference sequence). V lost 4 bases, J lost 2 bases, and 10 bases lay in between. The CDR3 extends over 14 amino acids. CDR3 nucleotide sequence: TGTGCCAGCAGTTGGCAGGGGTACACAGATACGCAGTATTTT. Translated, it gives CASSWQGYTDTQYF.

This rearrangement joins TRBV27 to TRBJ2-1; TRBD1 is a possible D gene (5 bases). The CDR3 has 14 residues. Germline V gene sequence: CDR1 MNHEY, CDR2 SMNVEV (reference sequence). V was clipped by 3 bases and J by 3 bases, with 9 bases between them. The CDR3 DNA is TGTGCCAGCAGTTTCTCTAGGGGCTACAATGAGCAGTTCTTC. This gives the protein CASSFSRGYNEQFF.

This clonotype turned up a few times. This chain uses TRBV6-1 with TRBJ2-5, with D possibly matching TRBD2 (5 bases). The better agreement between TRBJ2-1 and the DNA end casts doubt on the J call. The CDR3 runs 16 residues. Germline V gene lookup returns CDR1 MNHNS and CDR2 SASEGT. CDR3 nucleotides: TGTGCCAGCAGTCCTAAGGGAGCGGAGTTTAACAATGAGCAGTTCTTC. Amino acid sequence: CASSPKGAEFNNEQFF.

Many counts were recorded for this clonotype. Being one base from a much bigger clone, this may be a read error. The chain has TRBV7-8 and TRBJ2-7, with 10 bases matching TRBD1. Germline values: CDR1 SGHVS, CDR2 FQNEAQ. The CDR3 is 18 amino acids. J lost 7 bases, V lost 3 bases, and 18 bases had no gene match. CDR3 sequence reads: CASSFTGTGEVGYNEQYF. CDR3 in DNA: TGTGCCAGCAGCTTTACCGGGACAGGGGAAGTGGGGTACAATGAGCAGTACTTC.

This clonotype has a single count. The chain combines TRBV7-6 with TRBJ2-5; 10 bases align to TRBD1. This CDR3 contains 15 residues. Germline assignment: CDR1 SGHVS and CDR2 FNYEAQ. After removal of 5 bases from V and 5 bases from J, the junction contained 8 bases not matched to a gene. CDR3 protein: CASSLGTGVRETQYF. In DNA form, the CDR3 reads TGTGCCAGCAGCCTCGGGACAGGGGTCAGGGAGACCCAGTACTTC.

The chain uses TRBV30 and TRBJ1-1; D gene unclear. This CDR3 comprises 12 residues. V was trimmed by 5 bases and J by 1 base, leaving 8 bases between them. Looked up from germline, CDR1 is GTSNPN and CDR2 is SVGIG (reference sequence). This CDR3 is CAWSRTNTEAFF. CDR3 DNA sequence: TGTGCCTGGTCACGAACGAACACTGAAGCTTTCTTT.

V usage is TRBV7-8 and J usage is TRBJ2-7; a weak D match, TRBD1 (6 bases). Trimming removed 5 bases from V and 1 base from J, with 21 bases in between. Looked up from germline, CDR1 is SGHVS and CDR2 is FQNEAQ. This CDR3 has 17 residues. CDR3 residues: CASSHAPDSRTSYEQYF. For the CDR3, the DNA is TGTGCCAGCAGCCACGCCCCGGACAGTCGAACGTCCTACGAGCAGTACTTC.

Concerning this clonotype itself: This CDR3 is missing its conserved last phenylalanine or tryptophan, likely due to a read error. As DNA, the CDR3 is TGTTCCAGCAGTGCCCGGGGGTTGAGCACAGATACGCAGTATTTG. This sequence encodes CSSSARGLSTDTQYL. The chain carries TRBV6-6 and TRBJ2-3, with D tentatively TRBD2 (6 bases). The CDR3 consists of 15 residues. Germline V lookup: CDR1 MNHNY, CDR2 SVGAGI (reference sequence).

Relative to its sample, this clonotype is medium-sized (0.01 to 0.1%). V is TRBV7-2 and J is TRBJ2-3; a possible D gene is TRBD2 (6 bases). From germline, CDR1 is SGHTA and CDR2 FQGNSA. Trimming left V 4 bases short and J 5 bases short, with 10 bases between. The CDR3 length is 13 residues. Written as DNA, the CDR3 is TGTGCCAGCAGCTCCCCGGGGGTAGATACGCAGTATTTT. Translated, it gives CASSSPGVDTQYF.

This chain uses TRBV7-3 with TRBJ2-7; 9 nucleotides match TRBD2. The CDR3 runs to 13 residues. Germline values: CDR1 SGHTA, CDR2 FQGTGA. The junction had 5 bases not matched to a gene; V was cut back by 6 bases and J by 5 bases. The CDR3 region has the DNA TGTGCCAGCAGGTTCGCGGGGGGGAACGAGCAGTACTTC. Protein: CASRFAGGNEQYF. Filled out from reference TRBV7-3 and TRBJ2-7, the complete variable domain reads GAGVSQTPSNKVTEKGKYVELRCDPISGHTALYWYRQSLGQGPEFLIYFQGTGAADDSGLPNDRFFAVRPEGSVSTLKIQRTERGDSAVYLCASRFAGGNEQYFGPGTRLTVT.

This clonotype was seen only a few times. The CDR3 does not end in the conserved phenylalanine or tryptophan, so this is likely a read error. The limits of the CDR3 on the DNA are not certain, so only TCRdb's listed CDR3 is given. The chain uses TRBV10-3 and TRBJ2-1; whether TRBD1, the table's D call, matches the DNA was not checked. The germline V gene encodes CDR1 ENHRY and CDR2 SYGVKD. The CDR3 is 15 amino acids in total, end residues counted. Here the CDR3 reads CASARGQNYGYTFGS.

The table lists this clonotype with many counts. The rearrangement joins TRBV6-1 to TRBJ2-7, with 15 bases matching TRBD2. With 5 bases clipped from V and 2 bases from J, the junction kept 7 bases outside the gene matches. From germline, CDR1 is MNHNS and CDR2 SASEGT. The CDR3 extends over 17 amino acids. The CDR3 DNA follows: TGTGCCAGCAGTCGGACTAGCGGGGGGGCGACCCCCTACGAGCAGTACTTC. It specifies CASSRTSGGATPYEQYF.

This clonotype came up a few times. The chain employs TRBV7-6 and TRBJ2-3, with no clear D. The CDR3 is 12 residues long. V was trimmed by 5 bases and J by 5 bases, leaving 8 bases between them. Germline lookup yields CDR1 SGHVS and CDR2 FNYEAQ. Written as DNA, the CDR3 is TGTGCCAGCAGCAGATACCAAGATACGCAGTATTTT. Protein product: CASSRYQDTQYF.